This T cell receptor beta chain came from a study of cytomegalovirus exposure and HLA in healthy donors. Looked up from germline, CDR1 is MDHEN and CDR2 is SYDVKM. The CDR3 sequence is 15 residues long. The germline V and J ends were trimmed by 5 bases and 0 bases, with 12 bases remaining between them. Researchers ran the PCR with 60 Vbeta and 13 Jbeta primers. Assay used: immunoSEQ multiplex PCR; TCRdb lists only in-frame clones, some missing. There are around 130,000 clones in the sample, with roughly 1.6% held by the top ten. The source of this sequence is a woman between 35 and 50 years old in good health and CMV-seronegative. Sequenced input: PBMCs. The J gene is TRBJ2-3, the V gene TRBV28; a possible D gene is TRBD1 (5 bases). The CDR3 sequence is CASSQDIMSTDTQYF. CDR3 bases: TGTGCCAGCAGTCAGGACATAATGAGCACAGATACGCAGTATTTT.